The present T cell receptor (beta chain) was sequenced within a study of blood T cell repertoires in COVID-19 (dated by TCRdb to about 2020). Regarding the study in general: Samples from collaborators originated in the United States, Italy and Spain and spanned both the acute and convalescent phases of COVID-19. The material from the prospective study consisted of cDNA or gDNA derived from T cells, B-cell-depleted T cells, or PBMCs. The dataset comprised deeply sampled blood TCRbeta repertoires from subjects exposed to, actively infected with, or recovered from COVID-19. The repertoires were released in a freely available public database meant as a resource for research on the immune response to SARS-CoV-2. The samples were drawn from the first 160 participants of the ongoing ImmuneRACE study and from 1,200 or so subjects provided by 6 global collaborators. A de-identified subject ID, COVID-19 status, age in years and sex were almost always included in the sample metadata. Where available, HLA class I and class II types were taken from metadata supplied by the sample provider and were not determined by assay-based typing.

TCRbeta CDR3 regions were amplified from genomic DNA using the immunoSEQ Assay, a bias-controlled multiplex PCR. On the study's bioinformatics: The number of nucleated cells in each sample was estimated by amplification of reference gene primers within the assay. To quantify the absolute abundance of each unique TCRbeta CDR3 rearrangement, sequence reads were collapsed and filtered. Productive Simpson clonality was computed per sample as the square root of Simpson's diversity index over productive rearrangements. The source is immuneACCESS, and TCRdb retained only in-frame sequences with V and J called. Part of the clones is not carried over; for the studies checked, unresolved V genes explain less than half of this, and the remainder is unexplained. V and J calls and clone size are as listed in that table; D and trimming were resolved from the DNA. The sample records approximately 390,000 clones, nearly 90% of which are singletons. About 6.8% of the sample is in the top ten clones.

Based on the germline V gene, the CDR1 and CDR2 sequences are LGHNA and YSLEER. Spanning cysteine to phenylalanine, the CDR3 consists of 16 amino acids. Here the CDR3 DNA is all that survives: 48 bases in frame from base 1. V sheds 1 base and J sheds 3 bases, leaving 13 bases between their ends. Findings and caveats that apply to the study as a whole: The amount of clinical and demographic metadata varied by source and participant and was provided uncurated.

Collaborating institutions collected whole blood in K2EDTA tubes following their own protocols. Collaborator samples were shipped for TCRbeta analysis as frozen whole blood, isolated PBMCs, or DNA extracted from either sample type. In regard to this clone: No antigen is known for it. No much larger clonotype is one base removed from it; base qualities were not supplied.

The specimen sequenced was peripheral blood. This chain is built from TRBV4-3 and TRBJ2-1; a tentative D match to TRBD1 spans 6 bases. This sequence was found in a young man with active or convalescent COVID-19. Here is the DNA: TGCGCCAGCAGCCAAGGACGTCCCAGGGGCTACAATGAGCAGTTCTTC. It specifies CASSQGRPRGYNEQFF.